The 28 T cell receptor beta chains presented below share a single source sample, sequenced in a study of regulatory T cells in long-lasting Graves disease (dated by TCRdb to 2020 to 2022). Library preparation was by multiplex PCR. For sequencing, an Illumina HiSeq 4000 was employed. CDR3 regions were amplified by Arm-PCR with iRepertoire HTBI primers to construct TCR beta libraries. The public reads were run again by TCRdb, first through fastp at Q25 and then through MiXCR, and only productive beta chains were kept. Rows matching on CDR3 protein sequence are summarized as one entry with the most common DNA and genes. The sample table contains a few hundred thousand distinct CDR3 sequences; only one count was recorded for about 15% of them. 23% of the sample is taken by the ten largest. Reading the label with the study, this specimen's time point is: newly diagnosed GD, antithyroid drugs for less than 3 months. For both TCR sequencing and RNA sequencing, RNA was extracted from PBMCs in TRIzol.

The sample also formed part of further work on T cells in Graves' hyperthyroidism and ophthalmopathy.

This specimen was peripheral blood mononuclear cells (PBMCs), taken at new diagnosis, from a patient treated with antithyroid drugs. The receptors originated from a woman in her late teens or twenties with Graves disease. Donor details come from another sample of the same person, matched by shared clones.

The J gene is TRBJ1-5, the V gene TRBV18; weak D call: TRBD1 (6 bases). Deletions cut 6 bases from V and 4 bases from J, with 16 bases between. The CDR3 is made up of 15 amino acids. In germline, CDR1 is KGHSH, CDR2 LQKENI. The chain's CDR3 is CASSLRDTTNQPQHF. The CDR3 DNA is TGTGCCAGCTCCCTCCGGGACACAACTAATCAGCCCCAGCATTTT. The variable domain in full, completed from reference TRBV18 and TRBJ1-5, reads NAGVMQNPRHLVRRRGQEARLRCSPMKGHSHVYWYRQLPEEGLKFMVYLQKENIIDESGMPKERFSAEFPKEGPSILRIQQVVRGDSAAYFCASSLRDTTNQPQHFGDGTRLSIL.

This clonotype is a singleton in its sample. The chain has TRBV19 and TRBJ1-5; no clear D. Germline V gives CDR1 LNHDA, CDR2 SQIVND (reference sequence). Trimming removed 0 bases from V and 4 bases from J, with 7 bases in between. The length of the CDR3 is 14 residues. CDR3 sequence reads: CASSIEGGNQPQHF. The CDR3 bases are TGTGCCAGTAGTATAGAGGGAGGGAATCAGCCCCAGCATTTT.

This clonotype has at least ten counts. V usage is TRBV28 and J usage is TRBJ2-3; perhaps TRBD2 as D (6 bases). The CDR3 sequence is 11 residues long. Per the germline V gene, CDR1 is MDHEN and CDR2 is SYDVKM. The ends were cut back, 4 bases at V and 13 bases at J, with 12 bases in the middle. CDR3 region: CASSYGLQKYF. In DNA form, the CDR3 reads TGTGCCAGCAGTTACGGACTACAAAAGTATTTT.

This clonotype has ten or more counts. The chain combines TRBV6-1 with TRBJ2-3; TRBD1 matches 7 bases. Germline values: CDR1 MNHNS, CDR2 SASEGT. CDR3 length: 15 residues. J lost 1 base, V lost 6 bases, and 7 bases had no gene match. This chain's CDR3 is CASSLTGAGTDTQYF. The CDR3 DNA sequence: TGTGCCAGCAGCCTTACAGGGGCGGGCACAGATACGCAGTATTTT.

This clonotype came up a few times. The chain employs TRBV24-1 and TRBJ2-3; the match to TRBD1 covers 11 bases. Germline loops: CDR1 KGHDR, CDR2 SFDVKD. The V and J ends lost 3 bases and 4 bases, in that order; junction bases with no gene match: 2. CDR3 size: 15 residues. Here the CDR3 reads CATSDPGQGADTQYF. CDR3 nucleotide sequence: TGTGCCACCAGTGATCCGGGACAGGGGGCAGATACGCAGTATTTT.

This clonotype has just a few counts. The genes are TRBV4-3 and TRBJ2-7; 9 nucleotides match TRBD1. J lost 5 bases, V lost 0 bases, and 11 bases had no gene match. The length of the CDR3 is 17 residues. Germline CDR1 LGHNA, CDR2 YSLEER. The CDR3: CASSQDVYGTGMNEQYF. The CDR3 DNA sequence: TGCGCCAGCAGCCAAGATGTGTACGGGACAGGGATGAACGAGCAGTACTTC.

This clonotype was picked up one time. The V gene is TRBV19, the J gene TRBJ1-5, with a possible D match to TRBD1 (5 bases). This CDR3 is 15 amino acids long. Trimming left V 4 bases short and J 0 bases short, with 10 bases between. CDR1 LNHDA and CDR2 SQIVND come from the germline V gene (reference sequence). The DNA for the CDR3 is TGTGCCAGTAGTACAGGGCGCTATAGCAATCAGCCCCAGCATTTT. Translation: CASSTGRYSNQPQHF.

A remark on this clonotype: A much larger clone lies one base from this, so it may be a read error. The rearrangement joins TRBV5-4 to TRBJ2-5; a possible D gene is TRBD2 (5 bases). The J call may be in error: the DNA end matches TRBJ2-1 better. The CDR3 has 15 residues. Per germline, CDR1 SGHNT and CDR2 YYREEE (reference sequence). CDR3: CASSLGLTLSEEQFF. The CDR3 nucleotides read TGTGCCAGCAGCTTGGGACTAACCCTTTCGGAAGAGCAGTTCTTC.

The CDR3 sequence is CASSYSVAGGLTGELFF. DNA of the CDR3: TGTGCCAGCAGTTACTCAGTTGCGGGAGGACTCACCGGGGAGCTGTTTTTT. The chain recombines TRBV6-5 with TRBJ2-2; TRBD2 matches 8 bases. V lost 0 bases, J lost 4 bases, and 7 bases stayed unmatched. The CDR3 has 17 amino acids. CDR1 and CDR2 from the germline V gene are MNHEY and SVGAGI.

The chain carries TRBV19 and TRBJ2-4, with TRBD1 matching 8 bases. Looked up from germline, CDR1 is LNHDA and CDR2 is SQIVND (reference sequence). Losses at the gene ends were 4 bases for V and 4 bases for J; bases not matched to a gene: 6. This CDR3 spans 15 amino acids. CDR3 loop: CASSRQRQGKNIQYF. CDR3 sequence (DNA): TGTGCCAGTAGTAGGCAGCGACAGGGGAAAAACATTCAGTACTTC.

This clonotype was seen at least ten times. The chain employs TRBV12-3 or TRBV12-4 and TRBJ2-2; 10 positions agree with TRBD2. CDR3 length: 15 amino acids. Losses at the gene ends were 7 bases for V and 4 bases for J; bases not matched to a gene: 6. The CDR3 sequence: CASTLRTSGTGELFF. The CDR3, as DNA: TGTGCCAGCACCCTCAGGACTAGCGGCACCGGGGAGCTGTTTTTT.

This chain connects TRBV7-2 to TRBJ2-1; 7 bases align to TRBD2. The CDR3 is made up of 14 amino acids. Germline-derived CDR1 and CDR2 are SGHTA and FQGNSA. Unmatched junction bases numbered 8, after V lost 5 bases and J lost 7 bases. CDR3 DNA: TGTGCCAGCAGCCCTACCGGGGGGTGGAATGAGCAGTTCTTC. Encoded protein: CASSPTGGWNEQFF.

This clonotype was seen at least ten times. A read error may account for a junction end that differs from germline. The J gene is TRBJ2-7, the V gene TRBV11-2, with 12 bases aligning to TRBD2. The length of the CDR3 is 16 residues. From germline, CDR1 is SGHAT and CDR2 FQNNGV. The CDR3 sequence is CASSKRTSGNSYEQYF. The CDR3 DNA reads TGCGCCAGCAGCAAAAGGACTAGCGGGAACTCCTACGAGCAGTACTTC.

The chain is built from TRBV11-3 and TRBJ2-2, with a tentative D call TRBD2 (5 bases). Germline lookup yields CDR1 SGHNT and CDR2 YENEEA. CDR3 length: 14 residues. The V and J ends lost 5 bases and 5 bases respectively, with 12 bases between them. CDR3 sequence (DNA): TGTGCCAGCAGCGTTGGGGAGCTTACCGGGGAGCTGTTTTTT. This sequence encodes CASSVGELTGELFF.

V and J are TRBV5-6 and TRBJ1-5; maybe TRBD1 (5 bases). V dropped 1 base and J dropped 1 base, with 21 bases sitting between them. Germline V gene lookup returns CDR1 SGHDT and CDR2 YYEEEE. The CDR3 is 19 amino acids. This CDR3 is CASSLFQVGSGGSNQPQHF. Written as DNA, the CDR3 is TGTGCCAGCAGCTTGTTCCAGGTGGGGTCCGGGGGAAGCAATCAGCCCCAGCATTTT.

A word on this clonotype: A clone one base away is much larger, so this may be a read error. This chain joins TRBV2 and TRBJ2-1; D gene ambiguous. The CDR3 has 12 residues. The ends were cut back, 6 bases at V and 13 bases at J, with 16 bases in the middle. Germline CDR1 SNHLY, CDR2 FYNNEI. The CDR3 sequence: CASRVNLETQFF. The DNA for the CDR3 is TGTGCCAGCAGGGTAAATCTGGAGACCCAGTTCTTC.

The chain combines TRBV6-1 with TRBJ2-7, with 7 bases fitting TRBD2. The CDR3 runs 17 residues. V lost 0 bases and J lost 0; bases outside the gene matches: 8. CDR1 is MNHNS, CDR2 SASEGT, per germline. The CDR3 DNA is TGTGCCAGCAGTGAAGCGCTAGGAGCGGGGTTCTCCTACGAGCAGTACTTC. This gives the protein CASSEALGAGFSYEQYF.

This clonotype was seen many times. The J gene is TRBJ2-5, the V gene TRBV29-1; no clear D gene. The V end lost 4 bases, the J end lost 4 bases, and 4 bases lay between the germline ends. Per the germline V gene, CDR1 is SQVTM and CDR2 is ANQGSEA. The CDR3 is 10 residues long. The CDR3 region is CSVGGETQYF. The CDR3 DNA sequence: TGCAGCGTTGGAGGAGAGACCCAGTACTTC. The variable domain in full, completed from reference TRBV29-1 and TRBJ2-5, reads SAVISQKPSRDICQRGTSLTIQCQVDSQVTMMFWYRQQPGQSLTLIATANQGSEATYESGFVIDKFPISRPNLTFSTLTVSNMSPEDSSIYLCSVGGETQYFGPGTRLLVL.

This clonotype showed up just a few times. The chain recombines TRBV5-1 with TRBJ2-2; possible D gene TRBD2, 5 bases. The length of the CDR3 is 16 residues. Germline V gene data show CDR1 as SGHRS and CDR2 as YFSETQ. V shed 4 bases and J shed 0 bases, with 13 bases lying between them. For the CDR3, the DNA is TGCGCCAGCAGCATAGGGAGTTCGGCGAACACCGGGGAGCTGTTTTTT. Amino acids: CASSIGSSANTGELFF.

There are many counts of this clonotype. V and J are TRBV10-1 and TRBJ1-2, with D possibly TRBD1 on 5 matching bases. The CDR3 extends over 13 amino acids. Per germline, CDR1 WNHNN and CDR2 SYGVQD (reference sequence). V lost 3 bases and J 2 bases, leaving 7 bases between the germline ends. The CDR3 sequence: CASSEDRNYGYTF. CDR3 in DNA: TGCGCCAGCAGTGAAGACAGAAACTATGGCTACACCTTC.

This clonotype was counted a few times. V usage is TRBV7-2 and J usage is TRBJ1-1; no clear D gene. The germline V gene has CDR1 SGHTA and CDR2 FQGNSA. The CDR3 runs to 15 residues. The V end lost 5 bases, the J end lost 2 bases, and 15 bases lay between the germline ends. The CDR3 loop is CASSPQLTQNTEAFF. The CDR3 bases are TGTGCCAGCAGCCCGCAGCTAACCCAAAACACTGAAGCTTTCTTT.

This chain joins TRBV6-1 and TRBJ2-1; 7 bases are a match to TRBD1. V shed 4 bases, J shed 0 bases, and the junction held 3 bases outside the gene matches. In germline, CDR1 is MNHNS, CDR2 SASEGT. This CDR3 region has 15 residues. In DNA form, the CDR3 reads TGTGCCAGCAGTGTAGACAGGGTCTCCTACAATGAGCAGTTCTTC. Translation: CASSVDRVSYNEQFF.

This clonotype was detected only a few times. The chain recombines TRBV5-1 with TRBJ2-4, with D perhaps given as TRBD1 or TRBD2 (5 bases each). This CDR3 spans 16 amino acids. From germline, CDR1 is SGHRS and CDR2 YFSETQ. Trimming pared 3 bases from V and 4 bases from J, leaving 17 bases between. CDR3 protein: CASSSGIGTPKNIQYF. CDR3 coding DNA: TGCGCCAGCAGCTCCGGTATCGGGACGCCTAAAAACATTCAGTACTTC.

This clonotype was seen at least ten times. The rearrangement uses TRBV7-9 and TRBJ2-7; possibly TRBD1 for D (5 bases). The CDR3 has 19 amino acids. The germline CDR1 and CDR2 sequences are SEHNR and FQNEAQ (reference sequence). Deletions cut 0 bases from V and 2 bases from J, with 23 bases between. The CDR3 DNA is TGTGCCAGCAGCTTAGCGGACGGACACGTTCGACGCGACCCCTACGAGCAGTACTTC. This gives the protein CASSLADGHVRRDPYEQYF.

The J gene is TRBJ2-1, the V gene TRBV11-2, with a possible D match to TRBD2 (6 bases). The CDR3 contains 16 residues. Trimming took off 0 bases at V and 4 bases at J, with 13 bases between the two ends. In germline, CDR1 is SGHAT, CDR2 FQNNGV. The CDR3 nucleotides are TGTGCCAGCAGCTTAGAGTCGACTAGACCTTACAATGAGCAGTTCTTC. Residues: CASSLESTRPYNEQFF.

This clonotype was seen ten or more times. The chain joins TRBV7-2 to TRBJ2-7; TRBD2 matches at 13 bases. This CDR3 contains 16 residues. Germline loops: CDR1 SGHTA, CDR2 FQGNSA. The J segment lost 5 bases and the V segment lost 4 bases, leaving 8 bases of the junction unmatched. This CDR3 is CASSSTLGLAGNEQYF. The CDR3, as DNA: TGTGCCAGCAGCTCCACCCTGGGACTAGCGGGAAACGAGCAGTACTTC. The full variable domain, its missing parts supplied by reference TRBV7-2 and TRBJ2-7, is GAGVSQSPSNKVTEKGKDVELRCDPISGHTALYWYRQSLGQGLEFLIYFQGNSAPDKSGLPSDRFSAERTGGSVSTLTIQRTQQEDSAVYLCASSSTLGLAGNEQYFGPGTRLTVT.

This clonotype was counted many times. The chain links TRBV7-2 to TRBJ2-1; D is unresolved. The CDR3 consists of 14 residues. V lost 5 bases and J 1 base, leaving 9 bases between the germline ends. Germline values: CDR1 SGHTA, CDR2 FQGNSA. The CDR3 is CASSKDSSYNEQFF. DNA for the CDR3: TGTGCCAGCAGCAAAGACTCATCCTACAATGAGCAGTTCTTC.

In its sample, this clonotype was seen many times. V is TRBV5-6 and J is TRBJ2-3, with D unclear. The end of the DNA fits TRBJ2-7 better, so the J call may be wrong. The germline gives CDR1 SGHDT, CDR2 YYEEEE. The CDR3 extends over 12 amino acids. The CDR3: CASTIDSYEQYF. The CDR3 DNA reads TGTGCCAGCACCATCGATTCCTACGAGCAGTACTTC.